This is a list of T cell receptor beta chains from one sample in a study of blood T cell repertoires in COVID-19. Produced via immunoSEQ multiplex PCR; TCRdb's table is partial and in-frame only. This table holds about 270,000 clones, over 75% found once. Sequenced sample: PBMCs or T cells enriched from blood (not recorded which). The receptors were sampled from a woman under 30 who had recovered from COVID-19. Both conserved end residues are part of each CDR3. The order of the fields is V gene, clone size, D gene, J gene, CDR3 protein, CDR3 DNA. D genes are given only for firm matches. Not all rows give a size; the values are once, few, many and, for expanded clones, a class.

TRBV18	NA	NA	TRBJ1-2	CASSSGSSLLDGYTF	TGTGCCAGCTCATCGGGAAGTTCCCTCCTGGATGGCTACACCTTC
TRBV4-2	NA	NA	TRBJ1-2	CASSLGTPHNYGYTF	TGTGCCAGCAGCCTAGGGACACCCCATAACTATGGCTACACCTTC
TRBV29-1	NA	NA	TRBJ1-1	CSVDRWDTEAFF	TGCAGCGTCGACAGATGGGACACTGAAGCTTTCTTT
TRBV25-1	NA	NA	TRBJ1-2	CASSESLQNYGYTF	TGTGCCAGCAGTGAATCTTTGCAGAACTATGGCTACACCTTC
TRBV21-1	NA	NA	TRBJ2-7	CASSKRFQTGRSYEQYF	TGTGCCAGCAGCAAAAGGTTTCAGACAGGCCGGTCCTACGAGCAGTACTTC
TRBV6-1	once	NA	TRBJ1-3	CASSTGNSGNTIYF	TGTGCCAGCAGTACAGGGAACTCTGGAAACACCATATATTTT
TRBV2	NA	NA	TRBJ1-1	CASRVQTNTEAFF	TGTGCCAGCAGGGTACAGACGAACACTGAAGCTTTCTTT
TRBV5-1	NA	TRBD1	TRBJ1-1	CASSLTGDTEAFF	TGCGCCAGCAGCCTCACAGGGGACACTGAAGCTTTCTTT
TRBV19	NA	TRBD1	TRBJ1-1	CASSTRSTGVNTEAFF	TGTGCCAGTAGTACACGATCAACAGGGGTGAACACTGAAGCTTTCTTT
TRBV3-1/TRBV3-2	few	NA	TRBJ1-2	CASRYTGDLANYGYTF	TGTGCCAGCAGGTATACAGGAGACTTAGCTAACTATGGCTACACCTTC
TRBV6-5	NA	NA	TRBJ2-3	CASSYGSDSDTQYF	TGTGCCAGCAGTTACGGATCAGATAGCGATACGCAGTATTTT
TRBV2	NA	NA	TRBJ2-1	CASSEASSRLVNEQFF	TGTGCCAGCAGTGAAGCGTCTAGTAGGCTTGTCAATGAGCAGTTCTTC
TRBV6-5	NA	NA	TRBJ1-6	CASRLQTGSHSPLHF	TGTGCCAGCAGACTTCAGACAGGTTCGCATTCACCCCTCCACTTT
TRBV6-5	NA	NA	TRBJ2-5	CASSVPGKETQYF	TGTGCCAGTTCAGTCCCGGGGAAAGAGACCCAGTACTTC
TRBV5-1	NA	TRBD1	TRBJ1-2	CASSTRDRDAYGYTF	TGCGCCAGCAGCACCCGGGACAGAGACGCGTATGGCTACACCTTC
TRBV29-1	NA	TRBD2	TRBJ2-5	CSVEAGGGVETQYF	TGCAGCGTTGAAGCGGGAGGGGGGGTGGAGACCCAGTACTTC
TRBV5-4	NA	TRBD1	TRBJ2-7	CASSSPGQGAYEQYF	TGTGCCAGCAGCTCTCCGGGACAGGGGGCCTACGAGCAGTACTTC
TRBV11-3	NA	TRBD2	TRBJ2-2	CASSFGGGATGELFF	TGTGCCAGCAGCTTTGGCGGGGGGGCCACCGGGGAGCTGTTTTTT
TRBV28	NA	TRBD2	TRBJ2-5	CASSAPGGQETQYF	TGTGCCAGCAGTGCACCGGGGGGGCAGGAGACCCAGTACTTC
TRBV12-2	NA	NA	TRBJ1-1	CAPGKGMNTEAFF	TGTGCCCCGGGAAAGGGAATGAACACTGAAGCTTTCTTT
TRBV28	NA	TRBD1	TRBJ1-1	CASSRIDRVNTEAFF	TGTGCCAGCAGTAGAATTGACAGGGTGAACACTGAAGCTTTCTTT
TRBV10-3	once	NA	TRBJ1-1	CAISLTANTEAFF	TGTGCCATCAGCTTGACAGCGAACACTGAAGCTTTCTTT
TRBV3-1/TRBV3-2	NA	TRBD2	TRBJ2-1	CASSLAGGSNNEQFF	TGTGCCAGCAGCCTAGCGGGGGGTAGCAACAATGAGCAGTTCTTC
TRBV28	NA	TRBD1	TRBJ2-3	CASSQQGATDTQYF	TGTGCCAGCAGTCAACAGGGGGCTACAGATACGCAGTATTTT
TRBV4-1	few	NA	TRBJ2-7	CASSQNVGELAYEQYF	TGCGCCAGCAGCCAAAACGTCGGGGAGTTGGCCTACGAGCAGTACTTC
TRBV7-2	NA	NA	TRBJ1-2	CASSPTLQGRYGYTF	TGTGCCAGCAGCCCAACGTTGCAGGGCCGATATGGCTACACCTTC
TRBV12-3/TRBV12-4	NA	NA	TRBJ1-2	CASSGGNGYTF	TGTGCCAGCAGTGGAGGTAATGGCTACACCTTC
TRBV18	once	NA	TRBJ1-5	CASSPQGSNQPQHF	TGTGCCAGCTCACCACAGGGGAGCAATCAGCCCCAGCATTTT
TRBV18	NA	TRBD2	TRBJ2-1	CASSSGTSGGDQFF	TGTGCCAGCTCGTCCGGGACTAGCGGGGGCGACCAGTTCTTC
TRBV4-1	NA	TRBD2	TRBJ2-2	CASSQGLLAGGLGTGELFF	TGCGCCAGCAGCCAAGGCCTACTAGCGGGGGGATTGGGGACCGGGGAGCTGTTTTTT
TRBV28	NA	NA	TRBJ1-5	CASSFGVNQPQHF	TGTGCCAGCAGTTTCGGGGTAAATCAGCCCCAGCATTTT
TRBV7-9	NA	NA	TRBJ1-4	CASSLLVSGEEKLFF	TGTGCCAGCAGCTTATTAGTCTCCGGGGAAGAAAAACTGTTTTTT
TRBV7-9	NA	TRBD1	TRBJ1-4	CASSTGTEEKLFF	TGTGCCAGCAGCACAGGGACAGAAGAAAAACTGTTTTTT
TRBV6-5	NA	TRBD1	TRBJ1-1	CASYRGSTEAFF	TGTGCCAGCTACAGGGGGTCTACTGAAGCTTTCTTT
TRBV7-2	NA	TRBD1	TRBJ2-3	CASSLNRGQGLDTQYF	TGTGCCAGCAGCTTAAATAGGGGACAGGGGTTGGATACGCAGTATTTT
TRBV2	NA	NA	TRBJ1-1	CASSVGAFANTEAFF	TGTGCCAGCAGTGTGGGCGCATTCGCTAACACTGAAGCTTTCTTT
TRBV5-1	NA	NA	TRBJ2-7	CASSFPGGSSYEQYF	TGCGCCAGCAGCTTTCCTGGAGGGAGCTCCTACGAGCAGTACTTC
TRBV9	NA	TRBD1	TRBJ2-2	CASSVGTGVVGELFF	TGTGCCAGCAGCGTAGGGACAGGGGTGGTCGGGGAGCTGTTTTTT
TRBV2	NA	NA	TRBJ1-1	CASRERPDTQGTEAFF	TGTGCCAGCAGGGAGCGACCGGACACCCAAGGCACTGAAGCTTTCTTT
TRBV6-5	NA	NA	TRBJ1-5	CASEQGGDQPQHF	TGTGCCAGTGAACAGGGAGGGGATCAGCCCCAGCATTTT
TRBV28	NA	NA	TRBJ2-3	CASSFYEAADTQYF	TGTGCCAGCAGTTTCTACGAGGCGGCAGATACGCAGTATTTT
TRBV6-5	NA	TRBD2	TRBJ2-3	CASSYSEVGGAETQYF	TGTGCCAGCAGTTACTCGGAGGTGGGAGGGGCCGAAACGCAGTATTTT
TRBV18	NA	TRBD1	TRBJ1-1	CASSPRDRGLLNTEAFF	TGTGCCAGCTCACCAAGGGACAGGGGGCTTTTGAACACTGAAGCTTTCTTT
TRBV5-6	few	NA	TRBJ1-5	CASSFQNQPQHF	TGTGCCAGCAGCTTTCAGAATCAGCCCCAGCATTTT
TRBV6-1	NA	NA	TRBJ2-7	CASSEEGTAFGYEQYF	TGTGCCAGCAGTGAAGAGGGGACTGCCTTTGGGTACGAGCAGTACTTC
TRBV5-4	NA	NA	TRBJ2-5	CASSLGTSQGETQYF	TGTGCCAGCAGCCTAGGGACAAGTCAGGGCGAGACCCAGTACTTC
TRBV19	NA	NA	TRBJ2-3	CASKTSTDTQYF	TGTGCCAGTAAAACAAGCACAGATACGCAGTATTTT
TRBV18	NA	NA	TRBJ2-3	CASSPLGLEADTQYF	TGTGCCAGCTCACCACTGGGGTTGGAGGCAGATACGCAGTATTTT
TRBV6-1	NA	NA	TRBJ2-1	CASSETWEDEQFF	TGTGCCAGCAGTGAAACGTGGGAGGATGAGCAGTTCTTC